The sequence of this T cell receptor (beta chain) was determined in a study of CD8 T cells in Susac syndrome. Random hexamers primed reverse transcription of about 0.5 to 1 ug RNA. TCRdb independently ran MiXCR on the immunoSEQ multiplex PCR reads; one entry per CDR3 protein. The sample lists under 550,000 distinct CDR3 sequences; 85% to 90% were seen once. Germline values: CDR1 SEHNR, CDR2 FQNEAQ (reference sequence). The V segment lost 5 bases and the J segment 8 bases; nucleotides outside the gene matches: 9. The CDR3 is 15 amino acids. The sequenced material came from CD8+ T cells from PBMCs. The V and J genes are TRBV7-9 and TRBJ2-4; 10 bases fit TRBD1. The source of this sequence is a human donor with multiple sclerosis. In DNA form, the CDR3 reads TGTGCCAGCAGCGCGCCGGGACAGGGGATGCACATTCAGTACTTC. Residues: CASSAPGQGMHIQYF.